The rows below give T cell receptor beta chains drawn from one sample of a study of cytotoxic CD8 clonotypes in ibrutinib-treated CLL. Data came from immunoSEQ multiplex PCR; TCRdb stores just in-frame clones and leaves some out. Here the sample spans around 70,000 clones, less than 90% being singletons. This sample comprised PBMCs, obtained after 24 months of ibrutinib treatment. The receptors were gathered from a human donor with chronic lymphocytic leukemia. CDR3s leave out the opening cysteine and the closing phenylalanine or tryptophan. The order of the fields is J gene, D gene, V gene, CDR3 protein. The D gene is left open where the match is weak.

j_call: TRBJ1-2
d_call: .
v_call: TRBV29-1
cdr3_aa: SVAAERRGKRT

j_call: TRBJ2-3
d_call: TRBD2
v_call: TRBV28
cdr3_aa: ASLEKSGRGTDTQY

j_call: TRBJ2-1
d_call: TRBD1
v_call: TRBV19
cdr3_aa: ASRRGGQGFNEQF

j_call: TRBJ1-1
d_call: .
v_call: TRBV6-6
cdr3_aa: ASSYSGQLNTEAF

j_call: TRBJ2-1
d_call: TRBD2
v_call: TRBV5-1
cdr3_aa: ASSLMASGGYNEQF

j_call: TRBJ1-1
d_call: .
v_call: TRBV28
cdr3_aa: ASSPFDTEAF

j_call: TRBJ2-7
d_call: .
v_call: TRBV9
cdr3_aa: ASSVILGGEQY

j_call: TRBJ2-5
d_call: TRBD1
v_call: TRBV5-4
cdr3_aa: ASRDGQGEKTQY

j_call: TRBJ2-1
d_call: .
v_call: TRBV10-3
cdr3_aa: AISELLYNEQF

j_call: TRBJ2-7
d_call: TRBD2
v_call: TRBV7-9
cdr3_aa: ASSPRAGWGGYEQY

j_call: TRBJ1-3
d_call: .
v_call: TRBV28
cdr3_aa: ASSFRGVGNTIY

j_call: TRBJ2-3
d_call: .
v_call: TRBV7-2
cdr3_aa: ASTSRTRGTDTQY

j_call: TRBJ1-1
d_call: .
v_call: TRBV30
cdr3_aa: AWSVLTPNTEAF

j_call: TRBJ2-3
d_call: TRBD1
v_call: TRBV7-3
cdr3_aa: ASSVSGTGRDTQY

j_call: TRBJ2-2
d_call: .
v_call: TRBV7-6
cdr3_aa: ASGTGELF

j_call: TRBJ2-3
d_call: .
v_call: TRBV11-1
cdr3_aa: ASRGPLGTDTQY

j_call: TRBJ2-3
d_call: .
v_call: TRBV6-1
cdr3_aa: ASIWGAGSTDTQY

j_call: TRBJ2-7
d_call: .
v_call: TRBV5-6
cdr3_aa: ASSLGYEQY

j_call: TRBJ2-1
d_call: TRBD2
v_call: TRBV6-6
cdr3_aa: ASRNQREGTNEQF

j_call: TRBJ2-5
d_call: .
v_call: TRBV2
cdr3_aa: ASSETAGQETQY

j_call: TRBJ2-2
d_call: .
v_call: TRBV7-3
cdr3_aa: ASSPGVSSAGELF

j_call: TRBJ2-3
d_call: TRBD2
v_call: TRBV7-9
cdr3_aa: ASSLGRLAGDDTQY

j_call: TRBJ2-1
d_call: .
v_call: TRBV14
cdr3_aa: ASSQDELAAHNEQF

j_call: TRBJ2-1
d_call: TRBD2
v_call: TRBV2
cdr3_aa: ASNGLAGGGSEQF

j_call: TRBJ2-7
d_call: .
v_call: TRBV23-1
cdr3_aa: ASSPYYYEQY

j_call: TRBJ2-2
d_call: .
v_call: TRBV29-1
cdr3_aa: SVDRANTGELF

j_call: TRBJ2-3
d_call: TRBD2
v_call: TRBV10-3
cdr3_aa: AISEGTSGITDTQY

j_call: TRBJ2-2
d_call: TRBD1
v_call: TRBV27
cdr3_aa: ASSRQGELNTGELF

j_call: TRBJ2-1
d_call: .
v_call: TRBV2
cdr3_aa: ASSEAGDNEQF

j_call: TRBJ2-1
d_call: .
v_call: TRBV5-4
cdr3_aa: ASSFSLRGSYNEQF

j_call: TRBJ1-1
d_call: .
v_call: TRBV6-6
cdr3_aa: ASSYQGGTEAF

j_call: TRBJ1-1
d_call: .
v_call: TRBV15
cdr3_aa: ATSRGGAYTEAF

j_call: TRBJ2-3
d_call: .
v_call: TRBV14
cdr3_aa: ASSPARLDTQY

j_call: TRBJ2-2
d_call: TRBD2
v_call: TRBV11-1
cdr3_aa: ASSLGRLAQLSNTGELF

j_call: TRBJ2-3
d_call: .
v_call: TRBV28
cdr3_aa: ASSSPGKWDTQY

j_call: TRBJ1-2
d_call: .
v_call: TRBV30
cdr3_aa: AWSVRSQGPLLYYGYT

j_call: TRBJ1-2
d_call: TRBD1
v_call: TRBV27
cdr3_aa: ASRGTGGANYGYT

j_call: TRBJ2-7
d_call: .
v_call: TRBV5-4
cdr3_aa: ASSLGRPTGIFAYEQY

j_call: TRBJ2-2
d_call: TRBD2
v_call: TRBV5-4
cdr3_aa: ASSLLPSGSSTGELF

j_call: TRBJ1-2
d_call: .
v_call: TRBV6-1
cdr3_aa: ASSLHRDSGYT